Listed below are T cell receptor beta chains from one sample, sequenced in a study of metastatic and nonmetastatic thyroid tumors. TCRdb re-called clones via MiXCR from the PCR reads. This sample has about 89,000 clones, with around 13% found just once. Sequenced input: tumor tissue. Source of these receptors: a female donor with papillary thyroid cancer or a benign thyroid nodule (not recorded which). Some clones in this sample may be carry-over from other donors' samples. The CDR3 runs from the conserved cysteine through the conserved F or W. D genes are given only for firm matches.

D gene: TRBD2; J gene: TRBJ2-1; CDR3 length: 16; V gene: TRBV7-3; CDR3 protein: CASSLSGGSGVNEQFF
D gene: TRBD1; J gene: TRBJ2-5; CDR3 length: 12; V gene: TRBV20-1; CDR3 protein: CSARGQGEAQYF
D gene: .; J gene: TRBJ2-7; CDR3 length: 14; V gene: TRBV5-8; CDR3 protein: CASSRGGTLYEQYF
D gene: .; J gene: TRBJ1-5; CDR3 length: 14; V gene: TRBV20-1; CDR3 protein: CSARRGLNNQPQHF
D gene: .; J gene: TRBJ1-2; CDR3 length: 15; V gene: TRBV11-2; CDR3 protein: CASTLGPLANYGYTF
D gene: .; J gene: TRBJ2-1; CDR3 length: 14; V gene: TRBV6-5; CDR3 protein: CASSYGGRDNEQFF
D gene: TRBD2; J gene: TRBJ2-4; CDR3 length: 17; V gene: TRBV5-1; CDR3 protein: CASSWGTSGKAKNIQYF
D gene: .; J gene: TRBJ2-7; CDR3 length: 13; V gene: TRBV12-3/TRBV12-4; CDR3 protein: CASSSPRNYGQYF
D gene: .; J gene: TRBJ2-1; CDR3 length: 14; V gene: TRBV19; CDR3 protein: CASSLGAAGNEQFF
D gene: TRBD2; J gene: TRBJ2-1; CDR3 length: 12; V gene: TRBV11-3; CDR3 protein: CASSFSGRAQFF
D gene: .; J gene: TRBJ2-3; CDR3 length: 13; V gene: TRBV20-1; CDR3 protein: CSARESSTYTQYF
D gene: .; J gene: TRBJ1-4; CDR3 length: 13; V gene: TRBV7-9; CDR3 protein: CASSSGSWEKLFF
D gene: TRBD1; J gene: TRBJ2-2; CDR3 length: 16; V gene: TRBV18; CDR3 protein: CASSPGQGSVFGELFF
D gene: TRBD2; J gene: TRBJ2-5; CDR3 length: 14; V gene: TRBV4-1; CDR3 protein: CASSQVGGGETQYF
D gene: .; J gene: TRBJ1-2; CDR3 length: 15; V gene: TRBV28; CDR3 protein: CASSLTGTGEGRYNF
D gene: TRBD2; J gene: TRBJ2-3; CDR3 length: 19; V gene: TRBV27; CDR3 protein: CASSSELAGVLIDTDTQYF
D gene: .; J gene: TRBJ1-2; CDR3 length: 14; V gene: TRBV14; CDR3 protein: CASSQAGADYGYTF
D gene: TRBD1; J gene: TRBJ1-2; CDR3 length: 15; V gene: TRBV5-4; CDR3 protein: CASSLGQLVDYGYTF
D gene: TRBD2; J gene: TRBJ2-1; CDR3 length: 15; V gene: TRBV20-1; CDR3 protein: CSASSSGRSYNEQFF
D gene: .; J gene: TRBJ1-1; CDR3 length: 14; V gene: TRBV6-5; CDR3 protein: CASSYSGGNTEAFF
D gene: .; J gene: TRBJ2-1; CDR3 length: 13; V gene: TRBV7-9; CDR3 protein: CASSSPILNEQFF
D gene: .; J gene: TRBJ2-1; CDR3 length: 14; V gene: TRBV14; CDR3 protein: CASSHLSVYNEQFF
D gene: .; J gene: TRBJ2-1; CDR3 length: 11; V gene: TRBV4-2; CDR3 protein: CASRNTNEQFF
D gene: TRBD2; J gene: TRBJ2-5; CDR3 length: 16; V gene: TRBV27; CDR3 protein: CDSSFGGSLPQETQYF
D gene: .; J gene: TRBJ1-6; CDR3 length: 15; V gene: TRBV20-1; CDR3 protein: CSARTVATYNSPLHF
D gene: .; J gene: TRBJ1-2; CDR3 length: 17; V gene: TRBV4-2; CDR3 protein: CASSLHPPGNSNYGYTF
D gene: .; J gene: TRBJ2-1; CDR3 length: 16; V gene: TRBV28; CDR3 protein: CASRRGGSGAYNEQFF
D gene: .; J gene: TRBJ2-4; CDR3 length: 14; V gene: TRBV20-1; CDR3 protein: CSAVLDTGGNIHYF
D gene: TRBD2; J gene: TRBJ2-1; CDR3 length: 15; V gene: TRBV20-1; CDR3 protein: CSARDVAGNYNEQFF
D gene: TRBD2; J gene: TRBJ2-1; CDR3 length: 14; V gene: TRBV19; CDR3 protein: CATTGAGGPNEQFF